Listed here are 16 T cell receptor beta chains from one sample, sequenced in a study of blood T cell repertoires in COVID-19. Only in-frame clones appear in the TCRdb table, and some are missing; sequencing was by immunoSEQ multiplex PCR. The sample holds 60,000 to 65,000 clones, roughly 88% seen once. The specimen sequenced was peripheral blood. The receptors shown here come from a man aged 50-59 years with active COVID-19.

The gene calls are TRBV27 and TRBJ1-2; 8 positions agree with TRBD1. The CDR3 extends over 14 amino acids. V lost 5 bases and J lost 5; bases outside the gene matches: 7. Germline loops: CDR1 MNHEY, CDR2 SMNVEV (reference sequence). Here the CDR3 DNA reads TGTGCCAGCAGTCGGACAGGGACACGGTATGGCTACACCTTC. Translating it yields CASSRTGTRYGYTF.

The chain employs TRBV27 and TRBJ1-2; TRBD1 might be the D (5 bases). From germline, CDR1 is MNHEY and CDR2 SMNVEV (reference sequence). Trimming stripped 0 bases from V and 3 bases from J, with 8 bases between. There are 14 residues in the CDR3. The CDR3 sequence: CASSLSARDYGYTF. The CDR3 nucleotides read TGTGCCAGCAGTTTATCGGCCAGGGACTATGGCTACACCTTC.

This rearrangement joins TRBV5-4 to TRBJ2-3; the match to TRBD2 covers 10 bases. With V trimmed by 9 bases and J by 6 bases, 10 bases remained unmatched. Germline assignment: CDR1 SGHNT and CDR2 YYREEE (reference sequence). The CDR3 is made up of 14 amino acids. CDR3 nucleotides: TGTGCCATGGAACGAGCGGGGGGGCCGGATACGCAGTATTTT. Translating gives CAMERAGGPDTQYF.

This clone was detected once. The rearrangement uses TRBV3-1 (or the pseudogene TRBV3-2) and TRBJ2-2, with TRBD2 matching 7 bases. CDR3 size: 16 residues. Trimming took 4 bases from V and 4 from J; bases not matched to a gene: 9. The germline gives CDR1 LGHDT, CDR2 YNNKEL (reference sequence). CDR3 amino acids: CASSRPLGGGTGELFF. The CDR3 DNA sequence: TGTGCCAGCAGCCGTCCTTTGGGGGGGGGCACCGGGGAGCTGTTTTTT.

The chain is built from TRBV4-2 and TRBJ2-1; 8 nucleotides align to TRBD1. CDR3 length: 14 residues. The J segment lost 5 bases and the V segment lost 4 bases, leaving 4 bases of the junction unmatched. Germline-derived CDR1 and CDR2 are LGHNA and YNFKEQ. This CDR3 is CASSPQGGDNEQFF. As DNA, the CDR3 is TGTGCCAGCAGCCCACAGGGGGGTGACAATGAGCAGTTCTTC.

V usage is TRBV11-2 and J usage is TRBJ1-2; 9 nucleotides match TRBD1. Germline CDR1 SGHAT, CDR2 FQNNGV. This CDR3 comprises 16 residues. V gave up 5 bases and J gave up 3 bases; unmatched junction bases: 10. The CDR3 DNA follows: TGTGCCAGCAGCGCAATACGCCGGGACAGGGACTATGGCTACACCTTC. Protein: CASSAIRRDRDYGYTF. The full variable domain, with the rest looked up from reference TRBV11-2 and TRBJ1-2, is EAGVAQSPRYKIIEKRQSVAFWCNPISGHATLYWYQQILGQGPKLLIQFQNNGVVDDSQLPKDRFSAERLKGVDSTLKIQPAKLEDSAVYLCASSAIRRDRDYGYTFGSGTRLTVV.

The V call is TRBV6-6, the J call TRBJ2-1; D may be TRBD1 (5 bases). The V end lost 5 bases, the J end lost 2 bases, and 13 bases lay between the germline ends. Germline V gene sequence: CDR1 MNHNY, CDR2 SVGAGI (reference sequence). This CDR3 contains 15 residues. The CDR3 loop reads CASSRTQLPYNEQFF. The CDR3 nucleotides are TGTGCCAGCAGTAGGACACAGCTCCCCTACAATGAGCAGTTCTTC.

The chain carries TRBV5-1 and TRBJ2-1; D unclear. Germline values: CDR1 SGHRS, CDR2 YFSETQ. The V and J ends lost 0 bases and 5 bases respectively, with 9 bases between them. CDR3 length: 14 residues. In DNA, the CDR3 is TGCGCCAGCAGCTTGGCCGAGGTGCACAATGAGCAGTTCTTC. Amino acids: CASSLAEVHNEQFF.

The rearrangement links TRBV7-2 to TRBJ1-3; D ambiguous. The CDR3 is 12 residues long. The V gene lost 2 bases and the J gene lost 4 bases, with 3 bases spanning the gap. Germline CDR1 SGHTA, CDR2 FQGNSA. The CDR3 DNA sequence: TGTGCCAGCAGCTTAATAGGAAACACCATATATTTT. Translation: CASSLIGNTIYF.

The genes are TRBV7-2 and TRBJ2-2, with D uncertain. Germline CDR1 reads SGHTA; CDR2 reads FQGNSA. The CDR3 is 14 residues long. Trimming removed 1 base from V and 6 bases from J, with 9 bases in between. The CDR3 protein is CASSLVRTAGELFF. CDR3 in DNA: TGTGCCAGCAGCTTAGTTAGAACAGCCGGGGAGCTGTTTTTT.

CDR3 sequence reads: CASSIKQGMNYGYTF. CDR3 coding DNA: TGTGCCAGTAGTATTAAGCAGGGAATGAACTATGGCTACACCTTC. The chain combines TRBV19 with TRBJ1-2, with TRBD1 as a possible D gene (5 bases). CDR3 length: 15 residues. V was cut by 3 bases and J by 2 bases, with 13 bases left in between. From germline, CDR1 is LNHDA and CDR2 SQIVND (reference sequence).

This chain uses TRBV6-6 with TRBJ2-1, with 7 bases lining up with TRBD2. Germline CDR1 is MNHNY and CDR2 is SVGAGI (reference sequence). Trimming cost V 10 bases and J 6 bases; bases outside gene matches: 9. This CDR3 is built from 13 residues. CDR3 loop: CATLPAGTNEQFF. The CDR3 coding sequence is TGTGCCACCCTCCCAGCGGGAACCAATGAGCAGTTCTTC.

The chain recombines TRBV19 with TRBJ2-1; 9 nucleotides line up with TRBD1. CDR3 length: 15 amino acids. J lost 6 bases, V lost 4 bases, and 7 bases had no gene match. In germline, CDR1 is LNHDA, CDR2 SQIVND (reference sequence). Here the CDR3 reads CASSRPGQGSNEQFF. The CDR3 DNA is TGTGCCAGTAGTAGGCCGGGACAGGGTAGCAATGAGCAGTTCTTC.

This clone was picked up a small number of times. This rearrangement joins TRBV5-6 to TRBJ2-2; TRBD1 matches at 9 bases. There are 16 residues in the CDR3. Looked up from germline, CDR1 is SGHDT and CDR2 is YYEEEE. After removal of 4 bases from V and 4 bases from J, the junction contained 8 bases not matched to a gene. CDR3 sequence: CASSAPGTGSTGELFF. The CDR3 bases are TGTGCCAGCAGCGCACCCGGGACAGGGTCCACCGGGGAGCTGTTTTTT.

This clone has just a few counts. V and J are TRBV11-3 and TRBJ2-5, with 7 nucleotides matching TRBD2. V lost 5 bases to trimming and J lost 0 bases; unmatched junction nucleotides: 12. CDR1 is SGHNT, CDR2 YENEEA, per germline. The CDR3 loop spans 17 amino acids. In DNA, the CDR3 is TGTGCCAGCAGCCCCTCCGCGCGGGGGAGATACCAAGAGACCCAGTACTTC. Translating it yields CASSPSARGRYQETQYF.

This clone was counted once. The chain couples TRBV7-8 to TRBJ2-7; 7 bases are a match to TRBD1. This CDR3 region has 15 residues. With V trimmed by 4 bases and J by 2 bases, 8 bases remained unmatched. CDR1 is SGHVS and CDR2 is FQNEAQ in the germline V gene. For the CDR3, the DNA is TGTGCCAGCAGCTCGACAGGGACCCTAACCTACGAGCAGTACTTC. Its translation is CASSSTGTLTYEQYF.